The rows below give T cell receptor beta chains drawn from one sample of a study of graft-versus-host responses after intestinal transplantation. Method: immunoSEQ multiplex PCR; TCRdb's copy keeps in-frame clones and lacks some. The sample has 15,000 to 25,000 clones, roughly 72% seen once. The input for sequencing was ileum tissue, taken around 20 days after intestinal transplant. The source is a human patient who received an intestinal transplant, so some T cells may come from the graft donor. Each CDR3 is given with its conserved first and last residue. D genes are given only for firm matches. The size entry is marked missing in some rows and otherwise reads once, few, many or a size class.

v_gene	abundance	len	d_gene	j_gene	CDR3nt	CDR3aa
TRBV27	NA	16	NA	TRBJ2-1	TGTGCCAGCAGCCCGCTACCCGGGACTTCCGGGAAGGAGCAGTTCTTC	CASSPLPGTSGKEQFF
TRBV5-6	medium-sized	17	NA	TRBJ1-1	TGTGCCAGCAGCCCTGGGTGGGGGGTCGCCAGCCACACTGAAGCTTTCTTT	CASSPGWGVASHTEAFF
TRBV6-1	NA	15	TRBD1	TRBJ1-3	TGTGCCAGCAGTCAGGACAGGGCGGCTGGAAACACCATATATTTT	CASSQDRAAGNTIYF
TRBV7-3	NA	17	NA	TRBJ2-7	TGTGCCAGCAGCACAAGGGGACCTAGCGTGGGGACCTACGAGCAGTACTTC	CASSTRGPSVGTYEQYF
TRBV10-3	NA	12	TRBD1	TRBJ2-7	TGTGCCATAGGGACAGGAGACTACGAGCAGTACTTC	CAIGTGDYEQYF
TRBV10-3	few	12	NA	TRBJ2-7	TGTGCCATCTCCCGGGGATTAAGCGAGCAGTACTTC	CAISRGLSEQYF
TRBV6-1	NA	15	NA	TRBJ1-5	TGTGCCAGCACTCCTTTACGGGGATATGGGCAGCCCCAGCATTTT	CASTPLRGYGQPQHF
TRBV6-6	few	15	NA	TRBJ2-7	TGTGCCAGCAAACTTGAAGGGGTACAAGCCTACGAGCAGTACTTC	CASKLEGVQAYEQYF
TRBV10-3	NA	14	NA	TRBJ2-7	TGTGCCATCAGTGAGTCAGGTAGCGCCTACGAGCAGTACTTC	CAISESGSAYEQYF
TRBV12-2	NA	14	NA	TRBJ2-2	TGTGCAAGTCGCTCGGGAAAGAACACCGGGGAGCTGTTTTTT	CASRSGKNTGELFF
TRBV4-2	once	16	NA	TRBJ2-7	TGTGCCAGCAGCCAAGATCAGGGGGGAGTCGCCTACGAGCAGTACTTC	CASSQDQGGVAYEQYF
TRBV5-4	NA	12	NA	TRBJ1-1	TGTGCCAGCAGCCGCAATCAGGGTAAAGCTTTCTTT	CASSRNQGKAFF
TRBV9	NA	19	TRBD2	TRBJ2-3	TGTGCCAGCAGCGTAGCTGGGACTAGCGGGGGTTGGAGGACGGATACGCAGTATTTT	CASSVAGTSGGWRTDTQYF
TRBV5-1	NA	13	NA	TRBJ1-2	TGCGCCAGCAGCCTGGGCGGTAACTATGGCTACACCTTC	CASSLGGNYGYTF
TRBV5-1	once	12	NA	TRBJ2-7	TGCGCCAGCAGCCTCCCCTCCTACGAGCAGTACTTC	CASSLPSYEQYF
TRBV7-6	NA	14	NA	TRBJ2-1	TGTGCCAGCCGAAAGCGGAGTTTCGACAATGAGCAGTTCTTC	CASRKRSFDNEQFF
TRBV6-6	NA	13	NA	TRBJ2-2	TGTGCCAGCAGTTACTCCCAGGACGGGGAGCTGTTTTTT	CASSYSQDGELFF
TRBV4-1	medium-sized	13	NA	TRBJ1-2	TGCGCCAGCAGCCTAACATTGGACTATGGCTACACCTTC	CASSLTLDYGYTF
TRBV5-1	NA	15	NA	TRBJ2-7	TGCGCCAGCAGCTTCTTCAGGGAACCGACCTACGAGCAGTACTTC	CASSFFREPTYEQYF
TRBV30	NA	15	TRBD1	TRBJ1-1	TGTGCCTGGAGTTGGACAGGGGGCTCTACGACTGAAGCTTTCTTT	CAWSWTGGSTTEAFF
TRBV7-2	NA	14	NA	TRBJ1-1	TGTGCCAGCAGCTTAGAGGGAGCGGGAGGTGAAGCTTTCTTT	CASSLEGAGGEAFF
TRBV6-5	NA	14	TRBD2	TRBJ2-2	TGTGCCAGCAGTGGGACTAGCGGCACCGGGGAGCTGTTTTTT	CASSGTSGTGELFF
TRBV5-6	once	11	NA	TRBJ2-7	TGTGCCAGCAGCTGGGGGGACGAGCAGTACTTC	CASSWGDEQYF
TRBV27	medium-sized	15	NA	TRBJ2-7	TGTGCCAGTAGACCCTCCGGGATCATGGCCTACGAGCAGTACTTC	CASRPSGIMAYEQYF
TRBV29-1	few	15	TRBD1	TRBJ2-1	TGCAGTAGTGACAGGGGGGAAAACCCCTACAATGAGCAGTTCTTC	CSSDRGENPYNEQFF
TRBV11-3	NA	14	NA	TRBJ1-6	TGTGCCAGCAGCAATACAGGGCGGAATTCACCCCTCCACTTT	CASSNTGRNSPLHF
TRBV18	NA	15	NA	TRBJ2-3	TGTGCCAGCTCGAAAAGGGGATACTTCACAGATACGCAGTATTTT	CASSKRGYFTDTQYF
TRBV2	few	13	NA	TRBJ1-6	TGTGCCAACGGGTGGGGGGGTAATTCACCCCTCCACTTT	CANGWGGNSPLHF
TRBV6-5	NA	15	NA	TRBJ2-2	TGTGCCAGCAGCCAAAAAGGCCTAGCAGGCGGGGAGCTGTTTTTT	CASSQKGLAGGELFF